This T cell receptor (beta chain) derives from a study of monozygotic twins with inflammatory bowel disease. UMIs that had a 6-nucleotide sample barcode were put in using template switching. From the 5' RACE reads, TCRdb lists one entry per CDR3 protein and no DNA. This listing includes some 400,000 distinct CDR3 sequences. This CDR3 comprises 15 residues. The germline gives CDR1 SGHVS, CDR2 FQNEAQ. The sequencing input was blood. This sequence originates from a human donor with ulcerative colitis or Crohn's disease, or a healthy co-twin of an affected twin (not recorded which). The chain uses TRBV7-8 and TRBJ1-1; the D gene TCRdb calls, TRBD1, cannot be checked with no DNA. This CDR3 reads CASSLPHGTNTEAFF.